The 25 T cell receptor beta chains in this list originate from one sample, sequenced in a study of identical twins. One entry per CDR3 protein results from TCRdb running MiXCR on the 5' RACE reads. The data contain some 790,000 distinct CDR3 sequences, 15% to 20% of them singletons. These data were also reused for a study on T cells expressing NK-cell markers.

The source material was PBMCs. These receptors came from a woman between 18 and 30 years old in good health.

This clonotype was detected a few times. The CDR3 nucleotides read TGTGCCACCAGCAGGGGTTCTAGCGGGGGTTCAGATACGCAGTATTTT. It encodes CATSRGSSGGSDTQYF. The chain joins TRBV15 to TRBJ2-3; the match to TRBD2 covers 10 bases. The germline gives CDR1 LNHNV, CDR2 YYDKDF (reference sequence). V trimming: 3 bases; J trimming: 4 bases; junction bases outside the gene matches: 7. The CDR3 runs 16 residues.

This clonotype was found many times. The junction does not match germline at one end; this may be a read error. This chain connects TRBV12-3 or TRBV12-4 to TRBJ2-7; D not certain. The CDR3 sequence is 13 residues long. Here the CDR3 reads CASSLKGFYEQYF. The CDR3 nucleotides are TGCGCCAGCAGCTTAAAAGGGTTCTACGAGCAGTACTTC.

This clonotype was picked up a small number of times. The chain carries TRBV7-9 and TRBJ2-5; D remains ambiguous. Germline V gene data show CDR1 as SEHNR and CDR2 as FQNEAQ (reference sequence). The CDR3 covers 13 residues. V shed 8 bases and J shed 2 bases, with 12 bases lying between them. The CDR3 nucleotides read TGTGCCAGCGGCCGCGGCTCTCAAGAGACCCAGTACTTC. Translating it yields CASGRGSQETQYF. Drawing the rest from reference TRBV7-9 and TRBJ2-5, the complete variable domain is DTGVSQNPRHKITKRGQNVTFRCDPISEHNRLYWYRQTLGQGPEFLTYFQNEAQLEKSRLLSDRFSAERPKGSFSTLEIQRTEQGDSAMYLCASGRGSQETQYFGPGTRLLVL.

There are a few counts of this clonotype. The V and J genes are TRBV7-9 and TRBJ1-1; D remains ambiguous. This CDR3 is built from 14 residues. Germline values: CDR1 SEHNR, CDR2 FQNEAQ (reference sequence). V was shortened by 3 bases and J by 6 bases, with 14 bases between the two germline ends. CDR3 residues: CASSLGGPRAEAFF. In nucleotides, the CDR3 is TGTGCCAGCAGCTTGGGCGGGCCGAGGGCTGAAGCTTTCTTT.

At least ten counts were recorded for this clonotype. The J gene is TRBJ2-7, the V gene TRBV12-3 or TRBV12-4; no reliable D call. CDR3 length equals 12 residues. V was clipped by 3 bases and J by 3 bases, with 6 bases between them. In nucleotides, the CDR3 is TGTGCCAGCAGTTTTATTGTCTACGAGCAGTACTTC. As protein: CASSFIVYEQYF.

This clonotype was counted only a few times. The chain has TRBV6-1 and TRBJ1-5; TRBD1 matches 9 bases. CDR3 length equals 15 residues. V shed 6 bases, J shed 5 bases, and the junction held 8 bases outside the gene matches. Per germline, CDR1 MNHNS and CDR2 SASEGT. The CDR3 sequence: CASSDRGSIDQPQHF. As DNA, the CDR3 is TGTGCCAGCAGCGACAGGGGGTCGATCGATCAGCCCCAGCATTTT.

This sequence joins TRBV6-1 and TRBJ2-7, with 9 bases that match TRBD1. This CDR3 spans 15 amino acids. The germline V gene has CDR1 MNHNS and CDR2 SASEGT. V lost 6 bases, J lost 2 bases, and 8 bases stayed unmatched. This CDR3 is CASRHRDRVAYEQYF. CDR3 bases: TGTGCCAGCAGACACCGGGACAGGGTGGCCTACGAGCAGTACTTC.

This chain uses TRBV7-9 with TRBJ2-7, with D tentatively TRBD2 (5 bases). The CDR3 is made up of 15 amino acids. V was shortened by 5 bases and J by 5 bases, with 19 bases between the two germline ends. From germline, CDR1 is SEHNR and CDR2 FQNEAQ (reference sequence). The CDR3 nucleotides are TGTGCCAGCAGCCGGGTGGGTGGAGAGGGCGACGAGCAGTACTTC. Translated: CASSRVGGEGDEQYF.

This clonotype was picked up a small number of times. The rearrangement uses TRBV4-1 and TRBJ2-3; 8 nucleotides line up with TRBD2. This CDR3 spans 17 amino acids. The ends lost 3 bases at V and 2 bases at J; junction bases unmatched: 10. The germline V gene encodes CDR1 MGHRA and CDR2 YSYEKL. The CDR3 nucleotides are TGCGCCAGCAGCCAGGGGACTGCGCGGGGGGTCACAGATACGCAGTATTTT. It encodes CASSQGTARGVTDTQYF.

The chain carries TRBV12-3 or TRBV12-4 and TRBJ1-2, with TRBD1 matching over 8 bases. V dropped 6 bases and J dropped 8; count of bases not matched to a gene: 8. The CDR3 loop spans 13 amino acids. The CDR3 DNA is TGTGCCAGCAGGGCGGACAGGGATAAAGGCTACACCTTC. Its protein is CASRADRDKGYTF.

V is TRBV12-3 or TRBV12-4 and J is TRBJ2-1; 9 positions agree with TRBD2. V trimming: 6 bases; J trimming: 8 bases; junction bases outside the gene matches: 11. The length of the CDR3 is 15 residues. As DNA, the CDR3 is TGTGCCAGCAGCCGAAGGACTAGCGTCGGCGATGAGCAGTTCTTC. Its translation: CASSRRTSVGDEQFF.

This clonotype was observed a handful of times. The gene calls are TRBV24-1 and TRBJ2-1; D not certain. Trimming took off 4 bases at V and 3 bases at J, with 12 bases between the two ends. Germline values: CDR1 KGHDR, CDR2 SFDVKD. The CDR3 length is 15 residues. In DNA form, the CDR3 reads TGTGCCACCAGTGACGGCGGACGGAGCTACAATGAGCAGTTCTTC. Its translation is CATSDGGRSYNEQFF.

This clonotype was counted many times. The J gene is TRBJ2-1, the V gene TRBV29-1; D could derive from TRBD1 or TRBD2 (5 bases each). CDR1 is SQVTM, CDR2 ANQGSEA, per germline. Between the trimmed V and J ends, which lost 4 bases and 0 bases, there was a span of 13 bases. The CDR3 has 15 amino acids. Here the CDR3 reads CSVVGTESSYNEQFF. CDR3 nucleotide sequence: TGCAGCGTTGTGGGGACGGAAAGCTCCTACAATGAGCAGTTCTTC.

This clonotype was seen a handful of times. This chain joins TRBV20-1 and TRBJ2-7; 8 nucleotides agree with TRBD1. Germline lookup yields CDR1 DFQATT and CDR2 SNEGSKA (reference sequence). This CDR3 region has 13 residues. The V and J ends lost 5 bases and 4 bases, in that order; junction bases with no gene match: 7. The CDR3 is CSAGRTGRYEQYF. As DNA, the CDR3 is TGCAGTGCTGGAAGGACAGGGAGGTACGAGCAGTACTTC.

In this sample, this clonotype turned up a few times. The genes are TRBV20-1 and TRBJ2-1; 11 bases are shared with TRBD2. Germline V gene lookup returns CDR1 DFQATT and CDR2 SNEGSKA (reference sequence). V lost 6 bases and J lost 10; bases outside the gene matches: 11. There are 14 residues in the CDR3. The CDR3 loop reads CSATLAGASGEQFF. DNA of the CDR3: TGCAGTGCCACACTAGCGGGGGCCTCGGGAGAGCAGTTCTTC.

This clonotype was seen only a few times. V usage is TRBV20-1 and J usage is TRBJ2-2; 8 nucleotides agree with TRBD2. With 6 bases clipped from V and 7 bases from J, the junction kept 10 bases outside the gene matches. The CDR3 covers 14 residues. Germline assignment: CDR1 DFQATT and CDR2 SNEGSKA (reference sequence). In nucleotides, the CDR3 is TGCAGTGCGACAGCGGGAGAGGGTGTCGGGGAGCTGTTTTTT. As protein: CSATAGEGVGELFF.

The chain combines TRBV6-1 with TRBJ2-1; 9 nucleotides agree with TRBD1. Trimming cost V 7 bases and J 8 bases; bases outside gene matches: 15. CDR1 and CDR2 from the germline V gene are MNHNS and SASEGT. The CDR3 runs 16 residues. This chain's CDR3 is CASNRGQFGVTDEQFF. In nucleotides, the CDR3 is TGTGCCAGCAACAGGGGGCAGTTCGGCGTTACGGATGAGCAGTTCTTC.

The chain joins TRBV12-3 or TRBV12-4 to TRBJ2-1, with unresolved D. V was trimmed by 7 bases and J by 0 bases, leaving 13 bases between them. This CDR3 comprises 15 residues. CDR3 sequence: CASTAFLSSYNEQFF. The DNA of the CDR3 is TGTGCCAGCACCGCGTTCCTAAGCTCCTACAATGAGCAGTTCTTC.

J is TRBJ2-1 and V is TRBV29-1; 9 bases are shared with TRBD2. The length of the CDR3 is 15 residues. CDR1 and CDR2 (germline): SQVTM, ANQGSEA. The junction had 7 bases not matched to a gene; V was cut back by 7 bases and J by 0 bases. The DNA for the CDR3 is TGCAGCGCAAGAACGGGACTAGCCTCCTACAATGAGCAGTTCTTC. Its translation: CSARTGLASYNEQFF.

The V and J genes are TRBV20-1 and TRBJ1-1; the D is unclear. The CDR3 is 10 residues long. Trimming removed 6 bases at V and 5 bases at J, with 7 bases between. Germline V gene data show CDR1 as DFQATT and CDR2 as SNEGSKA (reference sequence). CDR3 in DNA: TGCAGTGCCACGAGGACTGAAGCTTTCTTT. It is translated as CSATRTEAFF.

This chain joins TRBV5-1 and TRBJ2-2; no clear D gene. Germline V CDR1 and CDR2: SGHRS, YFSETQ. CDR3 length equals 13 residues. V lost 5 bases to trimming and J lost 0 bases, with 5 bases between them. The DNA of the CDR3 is TGCGCCAGCAGACAGCCGAACACCGGGGAGCTGTTTTTT. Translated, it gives CASRQPNTGELFF.

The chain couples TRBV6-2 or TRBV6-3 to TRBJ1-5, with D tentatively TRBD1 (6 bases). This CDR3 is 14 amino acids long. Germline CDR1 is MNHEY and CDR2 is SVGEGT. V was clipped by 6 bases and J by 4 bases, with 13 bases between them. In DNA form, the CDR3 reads TGTGCCAGCAGGCTAAGAGGGGGTAATCAGCCCCAGCATTTT. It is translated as CASRLRGGNQPQHF.

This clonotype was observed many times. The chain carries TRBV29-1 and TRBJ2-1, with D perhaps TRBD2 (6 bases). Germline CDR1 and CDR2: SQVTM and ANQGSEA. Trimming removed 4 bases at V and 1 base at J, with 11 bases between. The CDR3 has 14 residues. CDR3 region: CSVAMRGSYNEQFF. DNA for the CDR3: TGCAGCGTTGCAATGCGGGGTTCCTACAATGAGCAGTTCTTC.

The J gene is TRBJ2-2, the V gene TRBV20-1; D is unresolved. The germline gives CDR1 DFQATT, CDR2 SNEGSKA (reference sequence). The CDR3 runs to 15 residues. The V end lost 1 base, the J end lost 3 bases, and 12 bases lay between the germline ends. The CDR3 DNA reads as TGCAGTGCTAGAGCCCAGACTTTGGACACCGGGGAGCTGTTTTTT. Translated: CSARAQTLDTGELFF.

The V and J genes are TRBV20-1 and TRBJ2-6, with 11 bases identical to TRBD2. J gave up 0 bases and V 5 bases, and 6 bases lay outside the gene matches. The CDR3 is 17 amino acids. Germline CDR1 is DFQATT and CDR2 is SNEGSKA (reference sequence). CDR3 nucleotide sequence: TGCAGTGCTGCATCTAGCGGGGGGAGCTCTGGGGCCAACGTCCTGACTTTC. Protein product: CSAASSGGSSGANVLTF.